This is a list of T cell receptor beta chains from one sample in a study of T cell responses to AZD1222 COVID-19 vaccine. Method: immunoSEQ multiplex PCR; TCRdb's copy keeps in-frame clones and lacks some. The table includes some 170,000 clones, roughly nine tenths detected once. Source: peripheral blood, taken on day 0 of AZD1222 vaccination. The receptors were gathered from an adult in good health. Both conserved end residues are part of each CDR3. Each record gives: V gene, J gene, CDR3 protein.

>TRBV2|TRBJ1-1
CASTTEGHDTEAFF
>TRBV28|TRBJ1-4
CASLQVNNEKLFF
>TRBV6-2/TRBV6-3|TRBJ2-7
CASSYEWTSTNEQYF
>TRBV28|TRBJ1-1
CASTGEITHTEAFF
>TRBV4-1|TRBJ2-2
CASSQDREGRAGELFF
>TRBV2|TRBJ1-5
CASRGTGRNQPQHF
>TRBV19|TRBJ2-5
CASSIPGGEETQYF
>TRBV24-1|TRBJ1-3
CATKTQRPSSGNTIYF
>TRBV15|TRBJ2-7
CATSREGTGNYEQYF
>TRBV5-4|TRBJ2-3
CASSLEGGSADTQYF
>TRBV19|TRBJ1-5
CASSQSGGNQPQHF
>TRBV11-3|TRBJ2-7
CASGPGQGAAEQYF
>TRBV7-3|TRBJ2-3
CASSPTSSPTDTQYF
>TRBV28|TRBJ1-4
CASSLGGATNEKLFF
>TRBV6-6|TRBJ1-2
CASRTGTDYGYTF
>TRBV6-5|TRBJ1-2
CASRGGVVPGGYTF
>TRBV15|TRBJ2-7
CATSIGRDYEQYF
>TRBV6-5|TRBJ1-2
CASSYSSESYGYTF
>TRBV10-3|TRBJ2-5
CAISALGVGETQYF
>TRBV6-2/TRBV6-3|TRBJ2-1
CASTPTGRGYNEQFF
>TRBV6-2/TRBV6-3|TRBJ2-7
CASSYASVNYEQYF
>TRBV5-1|TRBJ2-3
CASSAGTSGRTDTQYF
>TRBV29-1|TRBJ1-1
CSVISPGNTEAFF
>TRBV30|TRBJ1-3
CAWYTGSSGNTIYF
>TRBV19|TRBJ2-6
CASSTLGQGTSGANVLTF
>TRBV3-1/TRBV3-2|TRBJ1-2
CASSQDYGYTF
>TRBV28|TRBJ1-1
CASNPGGTANTEAFF
>TRBV28|TRBJ2-5
CASSLGGPQETQYF
>TRBV7-8|TRBJ2-1
CASSLRRGLAGASSYNEQFF
>TRBV27|TRBJ1-6
CASSSGRVRDNSPLHF
>TRBV19|TRBJ2-3
CASSIAGTGKDTQYF
>TRBV25-1|TRBJ1-5
CASSDRTGQNQPQHF
>TRBV19|TRBJ2-5
CASSRTGEVSQTQYF
>TRBV28|TRBJ1-6
CASSMPTGGNSPLHF
>TRBV10-3|TRBJ2-1
CAITREALNEQFF
>TRBV9|TRBJ1-6
CASNRDGQVNSPLHF
>TRBV19|TRBJ1-2
CASSIQGFYGYTF
>TRBV19|TRBJ1-5
CASSPHRDSSNQPQHF
>TRBV30|TRBJ1-3
CAGGPSKVRNTIYF
>TRBV27|TRBJ1-1
CASRYLQEAFF
>TRBV7-7|TRBJ2-3
CASSSNLGGGTDTQYF